The present TCR beta chain was sequenced within a study of cytomegalovirus exposure and HLA in healthy donors. General observations from the study: There were several of the most significant clusters that appeared linked to common viral pathogens in a later analysis. In vitro testing confirmed a few CMV-associated chains as specific for CMV antigens. Highly shared sequence variants in one cluster were likely a sequencing artifact.

Concerning this clone itself: Its antigen is unknown.

This CDR3 is built from 16 residues. The germline V and J ends were trimmed by 2 bases and 5 bases, with 18 bases remaining between them. Germline loops: CDR1 MDHEN, CDR2 SYDVKM. The PCR made use of 60 Vbeta and 13 Jbeta primers. The protocol was immunoSEQ multiplex PCR, while the TCRdb copy is restricted to in-frame clones and leaves out a portion. Of roughly 43,000 clones in the sample, around two thirds are singletons; the top ten hold roughly 8.9%. The chain employs TRBV28 and TRBJ2-5, with D possibly being TRBD1 (8 bases). The receptor was isolated from a human donor in good health. The sequencing sample was made of PBMCs. The CDR3 region is CASSLPRGRGLETQYF. CDR3 bases: TGTGCCAGCAGTTTACCCAGGGGGCGGGGGCTGGAGACCCAGTACTTC.